This TCR beta chain was retrieved from a study of blood T cell repertoires in COVID-19. The germline V gene has CDR1 SGHTS and CDR2 YDEGEE. V gave up 4 bases and J gave up 5 bases; unmatched junction bases: 8. The CDR3 is made up of 15 amino acids. Authors' methods: Amplifying reference gene primers gave estimates of nucleated cell counts. Assay: immunoSEQ multiplex PCR; the TCRdb copy retains only in-frame clones and omits some. The V and J calls and clone size come from that table; D and trimming were worked out from the DNA. There are about 120,000 clones in the sample; approximately 80% occur only once, and around 0.77% lies in the top ten.

Specimen: peripheral blood. The chain combines TRBV5-8 with TRBJ2-3; 9 bases agree with TRBD1. The source is a woman aged 70-85 years with acute or convalescent COVID-19. CDR3: CASSKLTGGGDTQYF. The CDR3 nucleotides are TGTGCCAGCAGCAAGCTGACAGGGGGGGGAGATACGCAGTATTTT.